This T cell receptor (beta chain) was retrieved from a study of shared clonotypes between healthy human individuals. Study observations and caveats: Clonotypes that were shared across four donors made up about 4.5% of naive CD4 clonotypes. Genetic and exposure-history diversity was limited by the few donors. In this cohort, only blood was sampled, and tissue repertoires likely differ.

As for this clone: The antigen is not known.

Original processing methods: Filtering differed because ImmunoSEQ produced junction-only sequences that carried no quality scores. The method was immunoSEQ multiplex PCR; TCRdb's version includes in-frame clones alone and lacks a portion of them. Clonal size and the V and J genes are those of that table, whereas D and trimming came from the DNA. Of roughly 1,000,000 clones in the sample, 70% to 80% were seen once. The germline CDR1 and CDR2 sequences are MNHEY and SVGAGI. The CDR3 has 14 amino acids. V was cut by 0 bases and J by 10 bases, with 12 bases left in between. The sample taken for sequencing was memory CD4+ T cells from PBMCs. Subset meaning: CD45RA-negative fraction. The chain couples TRBV6-5 to TRBJ1-4; D is undetermined. The clonotype originates from a man in his late teens or twenties in good health. Some clones in this sample may be carry-over from other donors' samples. The CDR3 sequence: CASSYSILAGKLFF. CDR3 DNA sequence: TGTGCCAGCAGTTACTCGATCTTAGCCGGAAAACTGTTTTTT.